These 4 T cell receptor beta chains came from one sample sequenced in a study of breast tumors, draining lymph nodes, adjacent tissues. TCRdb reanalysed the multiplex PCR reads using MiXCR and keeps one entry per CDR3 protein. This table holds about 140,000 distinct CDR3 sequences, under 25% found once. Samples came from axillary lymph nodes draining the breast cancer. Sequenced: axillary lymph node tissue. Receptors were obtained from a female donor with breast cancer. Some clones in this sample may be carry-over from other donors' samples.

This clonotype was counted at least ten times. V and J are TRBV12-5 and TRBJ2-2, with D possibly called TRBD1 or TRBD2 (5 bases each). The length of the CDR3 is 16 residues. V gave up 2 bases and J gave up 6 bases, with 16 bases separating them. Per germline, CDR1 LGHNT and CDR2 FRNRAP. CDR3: CASGLSPTRGAGELFF. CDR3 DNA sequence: TGTGCTAGTGGTTTGTCCCCGACAAGGGGAGCCGGGGAGCTGTTTTTT.

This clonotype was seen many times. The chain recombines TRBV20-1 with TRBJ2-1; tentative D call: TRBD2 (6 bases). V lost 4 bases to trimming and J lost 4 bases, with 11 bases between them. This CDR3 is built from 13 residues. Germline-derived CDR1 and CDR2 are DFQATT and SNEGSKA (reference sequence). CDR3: CSATTSKYNEQFF. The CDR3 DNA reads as TGCAGTGCTACGACTAGTAAGTACAATGAGCAGTTCTTC.

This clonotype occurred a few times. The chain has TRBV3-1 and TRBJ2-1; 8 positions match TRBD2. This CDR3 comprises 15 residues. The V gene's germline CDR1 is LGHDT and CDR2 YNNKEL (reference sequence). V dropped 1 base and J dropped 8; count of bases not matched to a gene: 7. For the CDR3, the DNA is TGTGCCAGCAGCCAAGTAGCCGGGAGGGGATATGAGCAGTTCTTC. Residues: CASSQVAGRGYEQFF.

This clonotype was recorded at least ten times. The CDR3 sequence is CASSGPNRGNEQYF. DNA of the CDR3: TGTGCCAGCAGCGGACCAAACAGGGGCAACGAGCAGTACTTC. The chain is built from TRBV9 and TRBJ2-7; 7 positions match TRBD1. Germline CDR1 is SGDLS and CDR2 is YYNGEE. This CDR3 is 14 amino acids long. V trimming: 3 bases; J trimming: 5 bases; junction bases outside the gene matches: 8. The full variable domain, completed using reference TRBV9 and TRBJ2-7, is DSGVTQTPKHLITATGQRVTLRCSPRSGDLSVYWYQQSLDQGLQFLIQYYNGEERAKGNILERFSAQQFPDLHSELNLSSLELGDSALYFCASSGPNRGNEQYFGPGTRLTVT.